Described below is a single TCR beta chain sequence and its context. Its antigen remains unidentified. Only in-frame clones appear in the TCRdb table, and some are missing; sequencing was by immunoSEQ multiplex PCR. Of tens of thousands of clones in the sample, 90% to 95% were seen once. The data stem from a study of OX40 agonist ivuxolimab in advanced cancers. Study results and caveats: CD8+ T cells averaged more expanded clones than CD4+.

This specimen consisted of CD4+ or CD8+ T cells sorted from blood, obtained in a trial of the OX40 agonist ivuxolimab. The sequence was obtained from an adult with an advanced solid tumor such as melanoma, head and neck, liver or kidney cancer.

In DNA, the CDR3 is TGTGCCTGGAGTGGCTATGGCGAGCAGTACTTC. Residues: CAWSGYGEQYF. This chain links TRBV30 with TRBJ2-7; D remains ambiguous. The V end lost 1 base, the J end lost 6 bases, and 7 bases lay between the germline ends. Germline V gene sequence: CDR1 GTSNPN, CDR2 SVGIG (reference sequence). CDR3 length: 11 residues.